A single sample gave rise to the 20 T cell receptor beta chains below, sequenced in a study of blood T cell repertoires in COVID-19. This table comes from immunoSEQ multiplex PCR, and its TCRdb copy is limited to in-frame clones, with some not included. The sample has about 40,000 clones, around 80% seen once. Sequenced sample: peripheral blood. These receptors originate from an elderly man with active or convalescent COVID-19.

This clone was seen only a few times. The chain uses TRBV6-4 and TRBJ2-7; D might be TRBD2 (5 bases). CDR1 MRHNA and CDR2 SNTAGT come from the germline V gene. The CDR3 is 11 residues long. The V and J ends lost 3 bases and 7 bases respectively, with 7 bases between them. The CDR3 loop is CASSDRGEQYF. The CDR3 DNA sequence: TGTGCCAGCAGTGATCGGGGAGAGCAGTACTTC.

The table lists this clone with a count of one. The rearrangement joins TRBV19 to TRBJ1-1, with D maybe TRBD1 (5 bases). V was shortened by 3 bases and J by 4 bases, with 21 bases between the two germline ends. Germline assignment: CDR1 LNHDA and CDR2 SQIVND (reference sequence). The length of the CDR3 is 17 residues. Here the CDR3 DNA reads TGTGCCAGTAGTATCTATCCCAGCAGGGAATCGGGCACTGAAGCTTTCTTT. It specifies CASSIYPSRESGTEAFF.

This clone was found a few times. The chain has TRBV28 and TRBJ1-2; 7 bases agree with TRBD1. Trimming took 3 bases from V and 4 from J; bases not matched to a gene: 2. CDR1 and CDR2 (germline): MDHEN, SYDVKM. There are 13 residues in the CDR3. In DNA form, the CDR3 reads TGTGCCAGCAGTTTTCGACAGGGCTATGGCTACACCTTC. Amino acids: CASSFRQGYGYTF.

The V gene is TRBV6-5, the J gene TRBJ2-1; 10 bases are a match to TRBD2. Unmatched junction bases numbered 4, after V lost 7 bases and J lost 7 bases. This CDR3 is built from 13 residues. From germline, CDR1 is MNHEY and CDR2 SVGAGI. CDR3 bases: TGTGCCAGCATCTTAGCGGGAGGTAATGAGCAGTTCTTC. It is translated as CASILAGGNEQFF.

V gene TRBV7-2 combines with J gene TRBJ2-1; no clear D. V was pared by 8 bases and J by 0 bases, with 8 bases between. Looked up from germline, CDR1 is SGHTA and CDR2 is FQGNSA. This CDR3 is 13 amino acids long. CDR3 nucleotides: TGTGCCAGCTCCCCGAGCTCCTACAATGAGCAGTTCTTC. Protein sequence: CASSPSSYNEQFF.

J is TRBJ2-3 and V is TRBV29-1; TRBD1 agrees at 11 bases. CDR1 is SQVTM, CDR2 ANQGSEA, per germline. V was pared by 2 bases and J by 4 bases, with 2 bases of the junction left unmatched. The CDR3 covers 14 residues. The CDR3, as DNA: TGCAGCGTTGAATCGGGACAGGGGGCAGATACGCAGTATTTT. It yields the protein CSVESGQGADTQYF.

This sequence joins TRBV19 and TRBJ2-3, with TRBD1 matching 7 bases. The CDR3 has 15 amino acids. Germline CDR1 reads LNHDA; CDR2 reads SQIVND (reference sequence). J lost 2 bases, V lost 0 bases, and 2 bases had no gene match. The CDR3 sequence is CASSIDEGATDTQYF. DNA for the CDR3: TGTGCCAGTAGTATAGACGAGGGGGCCACAGATACGCAGTATTTT.

The V and J genes are TRBV5-1 and TRBJ1-1, with D unresolved. Trimming took 9 bases from V and 0 from J, leaving 9 bases between them. The CDR3 spans 12 residues. Germline V gives CDR1 SGHRS, CDR2 YFSETQ. The CDR3 loop reads CATSDLNTEAFF. The CDR3 nucleotides read TGCGCCACCTCGGACTTGAACACTGAAGCTTTCTTT.

The rearrangement links TRBV27 to TRBJ1-1; possible D gene TRBD1, 5 bases. The CDR3 is made up of 13 amino acids. V shed 3 bases and J shed 3 bases, with 8 bases lying between them. CDR1 and CDR2 (germline): MNHEY, SMNVEV (reference sequence). The CDR3 region has the DNA TGTGCCAGCAGTTTCGGAGGGGACACTGAAGCTTTCTTT. Translated: CASSFGGDTEAFF.

This clone was observed a few times. CDR3 protein: CASRADTDTQYF. The CDR3 region has the DNA TGTGCCAGCAGGGCAGACACAGATACGCAGTATTTT. The genes are TRBV2 and TRBJ2-3, with no clear D. Germline CDR1 reads SNHLY; CDR2 reads FYNNEI. Trimming left V 6 bases short and J 2 bases short, with 6 bases between. The CDR3 totals 12 residues.

The V call is TRBV9, the J call TRBJ2-1, with D perhaps matching TRBD2 (7 bases). Germline lookup yields CDR1 SGDLS and CDR2 YYNGEE. V lost 4 bases and J 4 bases, leaving 18 bases between the germline ends. The CDR3 spans 16 residues. CDR3: CASSWGGGVGYNEQFF. In nucleotides, the CDR3 is TGTGCCAGCAGCTGGGGAGGGGGAGTGGGGTACAATGAGCAGTTCTTC.

J is TRBJ2-1 and V is TRBV10-1; D unresolved. V dropped 4 bases and J dropped 14 bases, with 21 bases sitting between them. CDR3 length equals 14 residues. Germline V gene lookup returns CDR1 WNHNN and CDR2 SYGVQD (reference sequence). The CDR3 sequence: CASSGPPRGIEEFF. For the CDR3, the DNA is TGCGCCAGCAGTGGACCGCCCCGCGGAATAGAGGAGTTCTTC.

The genes are TRBV27 and TRBJ2-1, with TRBD2 matching over 13 bases. CDR1 is MNHEY, CDR2 SMNVEV, per germline (reference sequence). The V gene end was trimmed by 2 bases and the J gene end by 6 bases; junction bases not matched to a gene: 7. This CDR3 spans 17 amino acids. The CDR3 region is CASSLIPGTSGTNEQFF. Here the CDR3 DNA reads TGTGCCAGCAGTTTAATACCCGGGACTAGCGGGACCAATGAGCAGTTCTTC.

V is TRBV12-5 and J is TRBJ2-3; D possibly corresponds to TRBD1 (6 bases). Germline-derived CDR1 and CDR2 are LGHNT and FRNRAP. V lost 3 bases to trimming and J lost 0 bases, with 25 bases between them. This CDR3 has 20 residues. CDR3: CASGLPLTAGRGYSTDTQYF. The CDR3 DNA follows: TGTGCTAGTGGTTTACCCCTCACCGCGGGCAGGGGTTATAGCACAGATACGCAGTATTTT.

This chain connects TRBV30 to TRBJ2-2, with D possibly matching TRBD1 (6 bases). This CDR3 region has 14 residues. The V gene's germline CDR1 is GTSNPN and CDR2 SVGIG (reference sequence). Between the trimmed V and J ends, which lost 0 bases and 7 bases, there was a span of 12 bases. The CDR3 DNA sequence: TGTGCCTGGAGTGTAATACAGGGTAGCGGGGAGCTGTTTTTT. This sequence encodes CAWSVIQGSGELFF.

The chain links TRBV28 to TRBJ1-3; 7 positions agree with TRBD1. Germline V gene lookup returns CDR1 MDHEN and CDR2 SYDVKM. This CDR3 has 18 residues. After removal of 3 bases from V and 5 bases from J, the junction contained 16 bases not matched to a gene. DNA of the CDR3: TGTGCCAGCAGTTTGGGCAGGGGGATCAATTTGTTACGAAACACCATATATTTT. Residues: CASSLGRGINLLRNTIYF.

The chain employs TRBV9 and TRBJ2-2; D is possibly TRBD2 (5 bases). Germline loops: CDR1 SGDLS, CDR2 YYNGEE. The CDR3 runs 14 residues. The germline V and J ends were trimmed by 0 bases and 6 bases, with 9 bases remaining between them. Written as DNA, the CDR3 is TGTGCCAGCAGCGTAGCCTCTAGCCCCGGGGAGCTGTTTTTT. Translation gives CASSVASSPGELFF. Full variable domain (outside the CDR3, taken from reference TRBV9 and TRBJ2-2): DSGVTQTPKHLITATGQRVTLRCSPRSGDLSVYWYQQSLDQGLQFLIQYYNGEERAKGNILERFSAQQFPDLHSELNLSSLELGDSALYFCASSVASSPGELFFGEGSRLTVL.

The chain recombines TRBV25-1 with TRBJ1-5; 8 bases agree with TRBD1. V trimming: 6 bases; J trimming: 4 bases; junction bases outside the gene matches: 5. Germline CDR1 reads MGHDK; CDR2 reads SYGVNS. This CDR3 has 14 amino acids. The CDR3 loop is CASRGTGLNQPQHF. CDR3 coding DNA: TGTGCCAGCAGAGGGACAGGTCTTAATCAGCCCCAGCATTTT.

This clone was seen just once. V and J are TRBV6-2 or TRBV6-3 and TRBJ1-4; 12 bases agree with TRBD1. This CDR3 is built from 14 residues. Losses at the gene ends were 6 bases for V and 10 bases for J; bases not matched to a gene: 6. CDR1 is MNHEY, CDR2 SVGEGT, per germline. Here the CDR3 reads CASSAGQGAVKLFF. As DNA, the CDR3 is TGTGCCAGCAGCGCGGGACAGGGGGCCGTAAAACTGTTTTTT.

The rearrangement links TRBV15 to TRBJ2-7, with 8 nucleotides matching TRBD1. This CDR3 spans 15 amino acids. Germline V gene data show CDR1 as LNHNV and CDR2 as YYDKDF (reference sequence). The junction had 11 bases not matched to a gene; V was cut back by 5 bases and J by 5 bases. CDR3 region: CATSRGQALNNEQYF. CDR3 sequence (DNA): TGTGCCACCAGCCGGGGACAGGCGCTAAACAACGAGCAGTACTTC.